Below, one T cell receptor beta chain is given with its context. Antigen unknown. The protocol was immunoSEQ multiplex PCR, while the TCRdb copy is restricted to in-frame clones and leaves out a portion. The sample consists of around 13,000 clones, roughly 27% of them appearing once. This specimen belongs to a study of sequential checkpoint blockade in melanoma. On the study more broadly: Maintenance nivolumab came after either treatment sequence.

CDR3 length: 14 residues. The V gene's germline CDR1 is LNHNV and CDR2 YYDKDF (reference sequence). With 5 bases clipped from V and 3 bases from J, the junction kept 4 bases outside the gene matches. Regarding treatment: randomized to nivolumab then ipilimumab (arm A) or the reverse (arm B). The study, taken as a whole, reports: Tumor T-cell fraction and clonality correlated with PD-L1 and CD8+ counts.

The sequence derives from a human donor with melanoma. This specimen was tumor tissue (inferred from file names), taken from a patient given nivolumab and ipilimumab in sequence. The chain has TRBV15 and TRBJ1-1; 9 positions agree with TRBD1. Here the CDR3 reads CATSVRDRDTEAFF. CDR3 in DNA: TGTGCCACCAGCGTCCGGGACAGGGACACTGAAGCTTTCTTT.